This T cell receptor (beta chain) was captured by sequencing in a study of cytomegalovirus exposure and HLA in healthy donors. Primers: 60 Vbeta forward and 13 Jbeta reverse. Only in-frame clones appear in the TCRdb table, and some are missing; sequencing was by immunoSEQ multiplex PCR. In the table there are more than 85,000 clones, more than 75% of which are singletons. Trimming shortened V by 7 bases and J by 4 bases, and 16 bases separated the two germline ends. There are 14 residues in the CDR3. Germline-derived CDR1 and CDR2 are LNHDA and SQIVND (reference sequence). Sequenced input: PBMCs. This chain links TRBV19 with TRBJ1-2, with no clear D. The clonotype originates from a man aged 35-49 years in good health and CMV-seronegative. The CDR3 loop reads CASTRGLGSYGYTF. CDR3 in DNA: TGTGCCAGTACCCGAGGGCTGGGAAGCTATGGCTACACCTTC.